These T cell receptor beta chains were read from a single sample in a study of EBV T-cell therapy then PD-1 blockade in nasopharyngeal carcinoma. Their antigen targets remain unknown. Clones were read by immunoSEQ multiplex PCR, and TCRdb kept only the in-frame ones, dropping some. The sample lists about 17,000 clones, around four fifths occurring once. The specimen was CD8+ T cells from blood, collected at day 0 from a patient whose treatment included autologous EBV-specific T cells and nivolumab. Receptors were obtained from a man aged 40-49 years with nasopharyngeal carcinoma. Both conserved end residues are part of each CDR3. D genes are given only for firm matches.

j_call: TRBJ2-2; d_call: NA; v_call: TRBV6-1; cdr3_aa: CASSGWLGGNTGELFF; cdr3_nt: TGTGCCAGCAGTGGCTGGTTAGGGGGGAACACCGGGGAGCTGTTTTTT
j_call: TRBJ2-6; d_call: NA; v_call: TRBV4-3; cdr3_aa: CASRTSRFYSSGANVLTF; cdr3_nt: TGCGCCAGCAGAACTTCTAGGTTCTACTCCTCTGGGGCCAACGTCCTGACTTTC
j_call: TRBJ2-7; d_call: NA; v_call: TRBV5-5; cdr3_aa: CASSLGEGGEQYF; cdr3_nt: TGTGCCAGCAGCTTGGGCGAGGGTGGCGAGCAGTACTTC
j_call: TRBJ2-7; d_call: NA; v_call: TRBV7-9; cdr3_aa: CASSRNRELSYEQYF; cdr3_nt: TGTGCCAGCAGCCGAAATAGGGAGCTCTCCTACGAGCAGTACTTC
j_call: TRBJ1-5; d_call: NA; v_call: TRBV18; cdr3_aa: CASTLSFLLGTNQPQHF; cdr3_nt: TGTGCCAGCACCTTATCATTTCTACTGGGGACTAATCAGCCCCAGCATTTT
j_call: TRBJ2-1; d_call: TRBD1; v_call: TRBV4-3; cdr3_aa: CASSQIQETGPFNEQFF; cdr3_nt: TGCGCCAGCAGCCAAATTCAGGAGACAGGGCCTTTCAATGAGCAGTTCTTC
j_call: TRBJ2-2; d_call: TRBD1; v_call: TRBV7-8; cdr3_aa: CASSLDRGAGELFF; cdr3_nt: TGTGCCAGCAGCTTAGACAGGGGAGCCGGGGAGCTGTTTTTT
j_call: TRBJ1-1; d_call: TRBD1; v_call: TRBV18; cdr3_aa: CASSPGQGRGWSEAFF; cdr3_nt: TGTGCCAGCTCACCGGGACAGGGCCGTGGTTGGTCTGAAGCTTTCTTT
j_call: TRBJ1-6; d_call: NA; v_call: TRBV9; cdr3_aa: CASSAQDKNSPLHF; cdr3_nt: TGTGCCAGCAGCGCCCAGGACAAAAATTCACCCCTCCACTTT
j_call: TRBJ2-7; d_call: TRBD1; v_call: TRBV9; cdr3_aa: CASSVGGDRGEQYF; cdr3_nt: TGTGCCAGCAGCGTAGGAGGGGACAGGGGCGAGCAGTACTTC
j_call: TRBJ2-2; d_call: NA; v_call: TRBV7-9; cdr3_aa: CASSLQTLTGELFF; cdr3_nt: TGTGCCAGCAGCCTCCAGACGCTCACCGGGGAGCTGTTTTTT
j_call: TRBJ2-7; d_call: NA; v_call: TRBV19; cdr3_aa: CASSPNRAGVYPEQYF; cdr3_nt: TGTGCCAGTAGTCCAAACAGGGCAGGGGTTTATCCCGAGCAGTACTTC
j_call: TRBJ1-1; d_call: NA; v_call: TRBV30; cdr3_aa: CAGKVFGGHTEAFF; cdr3_nt: TGTGCCGGGAAAGTTTTTGGGGGCCACACTGAAGCTTTCTTT
j_call: TRBJ2-1; d_call: TRBD1; v_call: TRBV4-1; cdr3_aa: CASSQDGTGGPYNEQFF; cdr3_nt: TGCGCCAGCAGCCAAGATGGGACAGGGGGTCCGTACAATGAGCAGTTCTTC
j_call: TRBJ1-2; d_call: NA; v_call: TRBV9; cdr3_aa: CASSVAREPRGGYTF; cdr3_nt: TGTGCCAGCAGCGTCGCTAGGGAGCCACGGGGAGGCTACACCTTC
j_call: TRBJ1-2; d_call: TRBD1; v_call: TRBV13; cdr3_aa: CASSEGTGDYGYTF; cdr3_nt: TGTGCCAGCAGCGAAGGGACAGGGGATTATGGCTACACCTTC
j_call: TRBJ2-7; d_call: NA; v_call: TRBV12-3/TRBV12-4; cdr3_aa: CASSIIEAEQYF; cdr3_nt: TGTGCCAGCAGTATTATAGAGGCCGAGCAGTACTTC
j_call: TRBJ1-1; d_call: NA; v_call: TRBV2; cdr3_aa: CASSYTGPTEAFF; cdr3_nt: TGTGCCAGCAGTTACACAGGGCCCACTGAAGCTTTCTTT
j_call: TRBJ2-7; d_call: TRBD1; v_call: TRBV28; cdr3_aa: CASSLGDRDVGEQYF; cdr3_nt: TGTGCCAGCAGTTTGGGAGACAGGGACGTGGGGGAGCAGTACTTC
j_call: TRBJ1-5; d_call: NA; v_call: TRBV10-3; cdr3_aa: CAISESTSINQPQHF; cdr3_nt: TGTGCCATCAGTGAGTCGACATCTATCAATCAGCCCCAGCATTTT
j_call: TRBJ1-2; d_call: NA; v_call: TRBV19; cdr3_aa: CASSIVAGPYGYTF; cdr3_nt: TGTGCCAGTAGTATAGTCGCAGGGCCCTATGGCTACACCTTC
j_call: TRBJ1-5; d_call: NA; v_call: TRBV7-8; cdr3_aa: CASSLGAVGNQPQHF; cdr3_nt: TGTGCCAGCAGCTTGGGGGCGGTAGGCAATCAGCCCCAGCATTTT
j_call: TRBJ2-3; d_call: TRBD2; v_call: TRBV6-4; cdr3_aa: CASSLLAGEGADTQYF; cdr3_nt: TGTGCCAGCAGTCTTCTAGCGGGGGAAGGGGCAGATACGCAGTATTTT
j_call: TRBJ2-2; d_call: TRBD2; v_call: TRBV6-2/TRBV6-3; cdr3_aa: CASSFGLAGDTNTGELFF; cdr3_nt: TGTGCCAGCAGCTTCGGACTAGCGGGGGACACGAACACCGGGGAGCTGTTTTTT